These 20 T cell receptor beta chains were sequenced from one sample in a study of cytomegalovirus exposure and HLA in healthy donors. 13 Jbeta primers and 60 Vbeta primers were used for the PCR. Here immunoSEQ multiplex PCR was the method, and the copy in TCRdb shows in-frame clones only, minus some. The profile covers more than 90,000 clones, with about 75% appearing a single time and more than 6% taken by the ten largest. The specimen was PBMCs. The receptors derive from a man between 35 and 55 years old in good health and CMV-seropositive.

The chain links TRBV9 to TRBJ1-1; 8 positions agree with TRBD1. Germline trimming cut 2 bases from V and 5 bases from J; bases unmatched to any gene: 8. CDR1 SGDLS and CDR2 YYNGEE come from the germline V gene. The CDR3 length is 15 residues. CDR3 DNA: TGTGCCAGCAGCGTCGGGCAGGGGGCACTTACTGAAGCTTTCTTT. Residues: CASSVGQGALTEAFF.

This sequence joins TRBV6-5 and TRBJ1-3; a weak D match, TRBD1 (5 bases). The V end was cut by 4 bases, the J end by 2 bases, with 12 bases between. CDR3 length: 15 residues. Germline CDR1 and CDR2: MNHEY and SVGAGI. The CDR3: CASSSHQTAGNTIYF. CDR3 DNA: TGTGCCAGCAGTTCCCACCAGACAGCTGGAAACACCATATATTTT.

On this clone: Other DNA sequences from this sample encode an identical CDR3 as well. J is TRBJ2-7 and V is TRBV19; tentative D call: TRBD2 (6 bases). The CDR3 totals 11 residues. The ends were cut back, 8 bases at V and 6 bases at J, with 11 bases in the middle. Germline assignment: CDR1 LNHDA and CDR2 SQIVND (reference sequence). CDR3 loop: CASSLGGEQYF. The DNA of the CDR3 is TGTGCCAGTTCATTGGGGGGCGAGCAGTACTTC.

The V call is TRBV27, the J call TRBJ2-5, with D possibly TRBD1 on 6 matching bases. Germline CDR1 reads MNHEY; CDR2 reads SMNVEV (reference sequence). The CDR3 is 16 residues long. V was clipped by 4 bases and J by 1 base, with 16 bases between them. CDR3 in amino acids: CASSWGMKTGQETQYF. The CDR3 DNA reads as TGTGCCAGCAGTTGGGGGATGAAGACAGGCCAAGAGACCCAGTACTTC.

This chain joins TRBV11-3 and TRBJ2-1; a weak D match, TRBD1 (5 bases). Trimming left V 0 bases short and J 9 bases short, with 15 bases between. The CDR3 sequence is 15 residues long. Germline CDR1 and CDR2: SGHNT and YENEEA. The CDR3 nucleotides read TGTGCCAGCAGCTTAGATAGCTCCAAGGGGCGTGAGCAGTTCTTC. Its translation is CASSLDSSKGREQFF. The entire variable domain, with the rest obtained from reference TRBV11-3 and TRBJ2-1, is as follows: EAGVVQSPRYKIIEKKQPVAFWCNPISGHNTLYWYLQNLGQGPELLIRYENEEAVDDSQLPKDRFSAERLKGVDSTLKIQPAELGDSAVYLCASSLDSSKGREQFFGPGTRLTVL.

The chain recombines TRBV18 with TRBJ1-5; D is possibly TRBD1 (5 bases). Germline CDR1 reads KGHSH; CDR2 reads LQKENI. V was cut by 2 bases and J by 3 bases, with 8 bases left in between. The CDR3 consists of 14 residues. The CDR3 DNA is TGTGCCAGCTCACCATTAGGGGACAATCAGCCCCAGCATTTT. Its protein is CASSPLGDNQPQHF.

This clone was detected only once. The rearrangement uses TRBV9 and TRBJ2-3; 11 positions match TRBD1. V was pared by 4 bases and J by 6 bases, with 10 bases of the junction left unmatched. CDR1 SGDLS and CDR2 YYNGEE come from the germline V gene. This CDR3 has 16 residues. The CDR3 DNA follows: TGTGCCAGCAGCCTAGAGGACAGGGGGCTATGGGATACGCAGTATTTT. It codes for CASSLEDRGLWDTQYF.

The CDR3 DNA reads as TGTGCCAGCAGCTACAGACAGGGCGGGATCCACGAGCAGTACTTC. Its translation: CASSYRQGGIHEQYF. The chain has TRBV5-4 and TRBJ2-7; the D gene is possibly TRBD1 (7 bases). This CDR3 is 15 amino acids long. Germline V gene lookup returns CDR1 SGHNT and CDR2 YYREEE (reference sequence). V shed 3 bases and J shed 5 bases, with 18 bases lying between them.

The V and J genes are TRBV7-2 and TRBJ1-6; weak D call: TRBD1 (6 bases). The CDR3 runs to 14 residues. Trimming pared 6 bases from V and 3 bases from J, leaving 9 bases between. The germline V gene has CDR1 SGHTA and CDR2 FQGNSA. CDR3 coding DNA: TGTGCCAGCAGAGGGGGGGGCTATAATTCACCCCTCCACTTT. Protein: CASRGGGYNSPLHF.

V usage is TRBV6-5 and J usage is TRBJ2-5; perhaps TRBD2 as D (6 bases). CDR1 and CDR2 (germline): MNHEY, SVGAGI. This CDR3 has 16 amino acids. V was clipped by 2 bases and J by 5 bases, with 18 bases between them. CDR3 DNA sequence: TGTGCCAGCAGTTACCTGGGCGCGGGGTTGGGTGAGACCCAGTACTTC. It specifies CASSYLGAGLGETQYF.

This clone was recorded a few times. This chain uses TRBV5-6 with TRBJ1-3; 7 bases align to TRBD1. CDR3 size: 12 residues. J was trimmed by 7 bases and V by 4 bases; bases with no gene match: 2. Germline values: CDR1 SGHDT, CDR2 YYEEEE. CDR3 amino acids: CASSGQANTIYF. The CDR3 nucleotides are TGTGCCAGCAGCGGACAGGCGAACACCATATATTTT.

This chain connects TRBV6-4 to TRBJ2-1; weak D call: TRBD2 (6 bases). With 5 bases removed from V and 8 bases from J, the gap between germline ends came to 19 bases. Germline V gives CDR1 MRHNA, CDR2 SNTAGT. This CDR3 comprises 15 residues. CDR3 protein: CASSHRDSPWDEQFF. CDR3 in DNA: TGTGCCAGCAGTCACCGGGACTCCCCATGGGATGAGCAGTTCTTC.

This clone turned up a few times. The chain is built from TRBV27 and TRBJ1-1, with a tentative D call TRBD1 (6 bases). This CDR3 spans 13 amino acids. Germline assignment: CDR1 MNHEY and CDR2 SMNVEV (reference sequence). The germline V and J ends were trimmed by 5 bases and 0 bases, with 7 bases remaining between them. The CDR3 DNA sequence: TGTGCCAGCAGTGGACAGATGAACACTGAAGCTTTCTTT. It is translated as CASSGQMNTEAFF.

The chain recombines TRBV29-1 with TRBJ2-2; a possible D gene is TRBD2 (6 bases). The germline V and J ends were trimmed by 6 bases and 3 bases, with 14 bases remaining between them. Germline-derived CDR1 and CDR2 are SQVTM and ANQGSEA. The CDR3 is made up of 14 amino acids. DNA of the CDR3: TGCAGCGTGACCGGGGGAACCCACACCGGGGAGCTGTTTTTT. Protein product: CSVTGGTHTGELFF.

This chain joins TRBV4-1 and TRBJ2-1; tentatively, D is TRBD1 (6 bases). CDR1 and CDR2 (germline): MGHRA, YSYEKL. The CDR3 contains 12 residues. Trimming removed 5 bases from V and 10 bases from J, with 12 bases in between. CDR3 amino acids: CASSSTGLEQFF. Written as DNA, the CDR3 is TGCGCCAGCAGCTCTACAGGGCTGGAGCAGTTCTTC.

The V gene is TRBV7-2, the J gene TRBJ2-7; no definite D call. Trimming shortened V by 0 bases and J by 1 base, and 7 bases separated the two germline ends. The CDR3 runs to 14 residues. Germline assignment: CDR1 SGHTA and CDR2 FQGNSA. CDR3 region: CASSLAPRSYEQYF. The CDR3 coding sequence is TGTGCCAGCAGCTTAGCGCCTAGATCCTACGAGCAGTACTTC.

The CDR3 spells CASSLLQGLDEQFF. The CDR3, as DNA: TGCGCCAGCAGCTTGTTACAGGGGTTGGATGAGCAGTTCTTC. The chain uses TRBV5-1 and TRBJ2-1; 7 bases map to TRBD1. The CDR3 extends over 14 amino acids. V gave up 1 base and J gave up 8 bases; unmatched junction bases: 6. In germline, CDR1 is SGHRS, CDR2 YFSETQ. Full variable domain (outside the CDR3, taken from reference TRBV5-1 and TRBJ2-1): KAGVTQTPRYLIKTRGQQVTLSCSPISGHRSVSWYQQTPGQGLQFLFEYFSETQRNKGNFPGRFSGRQFSNSRSEMNVSTLELGDSALYLCASSLLQGLDEQFFGPGTRLTVL.

This clone was detected only a few times. V usage is TRBV12-5 and J usage is TRBJ2-4; a weak D match, TRBD1 (5 bases). V was trimmed by 3 bases and J by 2 bases, leaving 11 bases between them. The length of the CDR3 is 15 residues. CDR1 and CDR2 (germline): LGHNT, FRNRAP. CDR3 sequence: CASGFRVATKNIQYF. The CDR3 bases are TGTGCTAGTGGTTTCAGGGTGGCTACCAAAAACATTCAGTACTTC.

This clone turned up a few times. The chain carries TRBV19 and TRBJ1-1; 7 bases fit TRBD1. CDR3 size: 16 residues. With 3 bases clipped from V and 4 bases from J, the junction kept 11 bases outside the gene matches. Per germline, CDR1 LNHDA and CDR2 SQIVND (reference sequence). CDR3 protein: CASSIPSTGSGTEAFF. CDR3 nucleotides: TGTGCCAGTAGTATTCCTTCGACAGGGTCGGGCACTGAAGCTTTCTTT. The whole variable domain, remainder taken from reference TRBV19 and TRBJ1-1, is DGGITQSPKYLFRKEGQNVTLSCEQNLNHDAMYWYRQDPGQGLRLIYYSQIVNDFQKGDIAEGYSVSREKKESFPLTVTSAQKNPTAFYLCASSIPSTGSGTEAFFGQGTRLTVV.

The rearrangement links TRBV13 to TRBJ2-1, with TRBD1 identical over 9 bases. Looked up from germline, CDR1 is PRHDT and CDR2 is FYEKMQ (reference sequence). CDR3 length equals 17 residues. Losses at the gene ends were 5 bases for V and 4 bases for J; bases not matched to a gene: 12. CDR3 amino acids: CASSTPHSGQGYNEQFF. The CDR3, as DNA: TGTGCCAGCAGCACCCCACACTCGGGACAGGGTTACAATGAGCAGTTCTTC.